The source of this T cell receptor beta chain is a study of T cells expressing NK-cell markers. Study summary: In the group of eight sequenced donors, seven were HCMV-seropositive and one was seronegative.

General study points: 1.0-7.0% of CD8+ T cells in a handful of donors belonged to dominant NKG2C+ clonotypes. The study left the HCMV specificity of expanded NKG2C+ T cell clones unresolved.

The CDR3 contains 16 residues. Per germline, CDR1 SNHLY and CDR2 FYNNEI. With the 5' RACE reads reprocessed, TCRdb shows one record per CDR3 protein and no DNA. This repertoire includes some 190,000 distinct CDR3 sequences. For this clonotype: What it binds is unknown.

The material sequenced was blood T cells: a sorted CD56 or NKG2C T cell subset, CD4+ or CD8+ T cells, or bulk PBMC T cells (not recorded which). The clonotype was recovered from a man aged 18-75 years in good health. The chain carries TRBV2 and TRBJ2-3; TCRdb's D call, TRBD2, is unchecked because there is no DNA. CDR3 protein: CASSELGGQGSDTQYF.